This T cell receptor (beta chain) comes out of a study of T cells after yellow fever vaccination (dated 2019 in TCRdb). Looking at the study overall: The SMART-Seq v4 Ultra Low Input RNA kit was used to prepare libraries from fractions with low cell numbers. To follow T-cell clones before and after both primary and booster YFV17D yellow fever vaccination, bulk TCR alpha and beta repertoires underwent longitudinal sequencing. Two healthy male donors, one aged 18 to 30 and one aged 30 to 40 years, were included in the cohort. Bulk PBMC replicates and cell subsets were isolated from blood drawn at multiple timepoints before and after both primary and secondary immunization.

Study-wide findings and limitations: Computational filtering was required because FACS-sorted repertoires could contain abundant contaminating clonotypes from the bulk population. The secondary T-cell response was weaker than the primary response but faster, peaking on day 5 instead of day 15. After the booster, most clones that had expanded after primary vaccination were detected again (almost 97% of CD4 and under 90% of CD8), suggesting broad maintenance of memory. A small fraction of clonotypes showed up in both the CD4 and CD8 compartments, probably as a result of convergent recombination. The study included only two donors, which limits how far the findings can be generalized.

TCR cDNA was synthesized by 5'RACE template switching, which introduced a universal primer site and unique molecular identifiers. Priming for cDNA synthesis came from both the TCR alpha and TCR beta constant segments. Libraries were amplified in two PCR steps, with sample barcodes and sequencing adapters added in the second step. Sequencing of libraries was done on Illumina HiSeq 2500 (2x100 bp) or NovaSeq (2x150 bp). In the authors' own workflow: Demultiplexing of reads and collapsing into UMI consensus sequences were performed with MIGEC, and V(D)J alignment was carried out with MiXCR. Using edgeR on replicate PBMC samples, clonotypes were called vaccine-responding if FDR was below 0.01 and the log2 fold change was above 5 up to day 15. Each bulk clonotype received a CD4 or CD8 identity based on whether the sequenced CD4 or CD8 repertoire contained that clonotype at higher abundance. TCRdb redid the processing of the public reads, applying fastp at Q25 and MiXCR, and retained in-frame beta chains. One record per CDR3 amino acid sequence lists the most common genes and DNA. The V and J calls, along with clone size, are taken from TCRdb and not from the paper's own processing. Recorded for this sample are roughly 120,000 distinct CDR3 sequences; 7.4% of them occurred a single time. The biggest ten clones account for 2% to 3% of the sample.

This clonotype came up many times. The antigen it binds to is not known. One base away there is no much larger clone; base qualities are not given. The intended sense of this specimen's treatment or condition label: live attenuated yellow fever vaccine strain. A standard Ficoll-Paque protocol was used to isolate PBMCs from peripheral blood. Dynabeads CD4 and CD8 positive selection kits were used to isolate CD4 and CD8 T-cell fractions. TriZol was used to extract RNA from bulk PBMCs, CD4 and CD8 fractions, and dextramer-positive and dextramer-negative fractions. The sequencing here drew on CD4+ T cells sorted from PBMCs, taken around 10 days after the first yellow fever vaccination. The sequence came from a man aged 18 to 30 who received the YFV17D yellow fever vaccine.

The CDR3 protein sequence reads: CASSLMGTGNSPLHF. DNA sequence: TGTGCCAGCAGCTTAATGGGGACAGGGAATTCACCCCTCCACTTT. The rearranged chain carries TRBV7-3 and TRBJ1-6, with TRBD1 matching 9 junction bases. As encoded in the germline V gene, CDR1 is SGHTA while CDR2 is FQGTGA. V and J are trimmed by 1 base and 7 bases, and the gene matches miss 2 bases of the junction. Its CDR3 holds 15 amino acids, cysteine through phenylalanine. Only the CDR3 part of the read is kept: 45 bases, read in frame from the first base. The CDR3, completed at both ends by the reference TRBV7-3 and TRBJ1-6 genes, gives the full variable domain GAGVSQTPSNKVTEKGKYVELRCDPISGHTALYWYRQSLGQGPEFLIYFQGTGAADDSGLPNDRFFAVRPEGSVSTLKIQRTERGDSAVYLCASSLMGTGNSPLHFGNGTRLTVT.